The 27 T cell receptor beta chains below were found in one sample sequenced in a study of cytomegalovirus exposure and HLA in healthy donors. PCR employed 60 Vbeta and 13 Jbeta primers. Here immunoSEQ multiplex PCR was the method, and the copy in TCRdb shows in-frame clones only, minus some. This sample has roughly 100,000 clones, with about three quarters found just once. Input material: PBMCs. These receptors were collected from a male donor in good health and CMV-seronegative.

In this sample, this clone turned up a few times. This sequence joins TRBV28 and TRBJ1-2; 8 bases match TRBD1. V shed 6 bases and J 8 bases; nucleotides not matched to a gene: 8. There are 13 residues in the CDR3. Per the germline V gene, CDR1 is MDHEN and CDR2 is SYDVKM. CDR3 in amino acids: CASRRTGGLGYTF. CDR3 in DNA: TGTGCCAGCAGGAGAACAGGGGGATTAGGCTACACCTTC.

The chain combines TRBV7-9 with TRBJ1-4; 10 nucleotides line up with TRBD1. The germline CDR1 and CDR2 sequences are SEHNR and FQNEAQ (reference sequence). The CDR3 spans 17 residues. Losses at the gene ends were 5 bases for V and 7 bases for J; bases not matched to a gene: 13. CDR3 sequence (DNA): TGTGCCAGCAGCCCCCCATTCCGGGACAGGGGCCGTGAAAAACTGTTTTTT. It translates to CASSPPFRDRGREKLFF.

This clone was recorded only once. The rearrangement links TRBV12-5 to TRBJ1-1; 7 positions agree with TRBD1. V lost 5 bases and J lost 1; bases outside the gene matches: 7. This CDR3 spans 15 amino acids. The germline V gene encodes CDR1 LGHNT and CDR2 FRNRAP. The CDR3 spells CASGQRQGPNTEAFF. DNA of the CDR3: TGTGCTAGTGGTCAACGACAGGGCCCGAACACTGAAGCTTTCTTT. Full variable domain (missing parts from reference TRBV12-5 and TRBJ1-1): DARVTQTPRHKVTEMGQEVTMRCQPILGHNTVFWYRQTMMQGLELLAYFRNRAPLDDSGMPKDRFSAEMPDATLATLKIQPSEPRDSAVYFCASGQRQGPNTEAFFGQGTRLTVV.

The chain recombines TRBV6-6 with TRBJ1-1; D gene unclear. This CDR3 contains 13 residues. Trimming pared 6 bases from V and 6 bases from J, leaving 14 bases between. Germline V gene data show CDR1 as MNHNY and CDR2 as SVGAGI (reference sequence). The CDR3 loop is CASRPNMGAEAFF. In nucleotides, the CDR3 is TGTGCCAGCAGGCCGAACATGGGCGCTGAAGCTTTCTTT.

The V gene is TRBV7-9, the J gene TRBJ2-3; 11 bases are shared with TRBD2. V lost 5 bases and J lost 5; bases outside the gene matches: 9. Germline loops: CDR1 SEHNR, CDR2 FQNEAQ (reference sequence). The CDR3 loop spans 16 amino acids. The CDR3 here is CASSPGLAEGGDTQYF. As DNA, the CDR3 is TGTGCCAGCAGCCCGGGACTAGCGGAGGGGGGAGATACGCAGTATTTT.

The CDR3 DNA reads as TGTGCCAGCAGTGACACAGGGGCCTATCAGCCCCAGCATTTT. This encodes CASSDTGAYQPQHF. The gene calls are TRBV2 and TRBJ1-5, with 7 nucleotides matching TRBD1. The length of the CDR3 is 14 residues. From germline, CDR1 is SNHLY and CDR2 FYNNEI. With V trimmed by 3 bases and J by 5 bases, 4 bases remained unmatched.

The chain combines TRBV30 with TRBJ2-2; the match to TRBD2 covers 14 bases. Trimming took 8 bases from V and 2 from J; bases not matched to a gene: 10. CDR3 length: 17 residues. CDR1 and CDR2 from the germline V gene are GTSNPN and SVGIG (reference sequence). CDR3 nucleotides: TGTGCCCGCCGCCTTGGGACTAGCGGGAGAAACACCGGGGAGCTGTTTTTT. It translates to CARRLGTSGRNTGELFF.

The chain carries TRBV7-9 and TRBJ1-1; tentative D call: TRBD1 (6 bases). This CDR3 has 15 amino acids. CDR1 SEHNR and CDR2 FQNEAQ come from the germline V gene (reference sequence). Between the trimmed V and J ends, which lost 2 bases and 1 base, there was a span of 11 bases. In DNA, the CDR3 is TGTGCCAGCAGCTTACAGGGAGGGGGGAACACTGAAGCTTTCTTT. Amino acids: CASSLQGGGNTEAFF.

The rearrangement joins TRBV19 to TRBJ1-3; 7 bases are shared with TRBD1. V lost 3 bases to trimming and J lost 0 bases; unmatched junction nucleotides: 5. Per germline, CDR1 LNHDA and CDR2 SQIVND (reference sequence). The length of the CDR3 is 16 residues. CDR3 nucleotides: TGTGCCAGTAGTATCCCGGGACAGCGCTCTGGAAACACCATATATTTT. This gives the protein CASSIPGQRSGNTIYF.

The chain carries TRBV5-4 and TRBJ2-7; possible D gene TRBD2, 6 bases. CDR3 length equals 13 residues. Between the trimmed V and J ends, which lost 4 bases and 6 bases, there was a span of 14 bases. Germline-derived CDR1 and CDR2 are SGHNT and YYREEE (reference sequence). The CDR3 reads CASSLSSATEQYF. DNA of the CDR3: TGTGCCAGCAGCCTTTCTAGCGCGACCGAGCAGTACTTC.

The chain joins TRBV4-1 to TRBJ1-2, with a weak D call TRBD1 (6 bases). CDR3 length: 16 residues. CDR1 and CDR2 (germline): MGHRA, YSYEKL. V lost 7 bases to trimming and J lost 8 bases, with 26 bases between them. CDR3 amino acids: CASTAKGGGLPSGYTF. CDR3 bases: TGCGCCAGCACCGCCAAGGGAGGGGGGCTTCCATCGGGCTACACCTTC.

The chain employs TRBV28 and TRBJ2-5, with D perhaps TRBD2 (5 bases). The CDR3 spans 14 residues. The germline CDR1 and CDR2 sequences are MDHEN and SYDVKM. Trimming cost V 8 bases and J 3 bases, with 16 bases left between them. Here the CDR3 reads CASGSPDSEETQYF. The DNA of the CDR3 is TGTGCCAGCGGGTCACCGGACTCTGAAGAGACCCAGTACTTC.

This clone occurred a few times. The chain combines TRBV7-9 with TRBJ2-1, with 14 bases aligning to TRBD2. V was clipped by 5 bases and J by 5 bases; unmatched bases: 5. This CDR3 is 16 amino acids long. Germline loops: CDR1 SEHNR, CDR2 FQNEAQ (reference sequence). CDR3 sequence (DNA): TGTGCCAGCAGCGCCGGGGGACTAGCGGGGGACAATGAGCAGTTCTTC. It encodes CASSAGGLAGDNEQFF.

There are a few counts of this clone. This chain joins TRBV15 and TRBJ2-1; D is unclear. Germline V gene lookup returns CDR1 LNHNV and CDR2 YYDKDF (reference sequence). Trimming removed 2 bases at V and 7 bases at J, with 12 bases between. The CDR3 has 14 residues. CDR3 amino acids: CATSRRSNGNEQFF. For the CDR3, the DNA is TGTGCCACCAGCAGACGGAGTAACGGGAATGAGCAGTTCTTC.

This clone was found a few times. The chain joins TRBV4-1 to TRBJ1-4; D call uncertain. Trimming cost V 2 bases and J 10 bases, with 14 bases left between them. This CDR3 has 14 amino acids. From germline, CDR1 is MGHRA and CDR2 YSYEKL. DNA of the CDR3: TGCGCCAGCAGCCAACGGGGAGGTAAGAGAAAACTGTTTTTT. Its translation is CASSQRGGKRKLFF.

V gene TRBV18 combines with J gene TRBJ2-1; TRBD2 aligns across 10 bases. There are 14 residues in the CDR3. V shed 3 bases and J 9 bases; nucleotides not matched to a gene: 5. The germline CDR1 and CDR2 sequences are KGHSH and LQKENI. CDR3 coding DNA: TGTGCCAGCTCACCGCTAGCGGGAGAGGGTGAGCAGTTCTTC. This codes for CASSPLAGEGEQFF. Using reference TRBV18 and TRBJ2-1 for the parts outside the CDR3, the full variable domain is NAGVMQNPRHLVRRRGQEARLRCSPMKGHSHVYWYRQLPEEGLKFMVYLQKENIIDESGMPKERFSAEFPKEGPSILRIQQVVRGDSAAYFCASSPLAGEGEQFFGPGTRLTVL.

The chain has TRBV2 and TRBJ2-3; possible D gene TRBD2, 6 bases. This CDR3 spans 13 amino acids. Trimming shortened V by 6 bases and J by 6 bases, and 13 bases separated the two germline ends. The germline V gene encodes CDR1 SNHLY and CDR2 FYNNEI. The CDR3 DNA reads as TGTGCCAGCAGCGGGAGCCCAGGGGATACGCAGTATTTT. This translates into CASSGSPGDTQYF.

CDR3 coding DNA: TGTGCCAGCAGTTACGGGCAGGGAGGTGGCGCAGATACGCAGTATTTT. It specifies CASSYGQGGGADTQYF. The chain employs TRBV6-5 and TRBJ2-3, with D tentatively TRBD2 (6 bases). Looked up from germline, CDR1 is MNHEY and CDR2 is SVGAGI. The CDR3 is 16 residues long. V lost 2 bases to trimming and J lost 4 bases, with 16 bases between them.

This clone appeared a single time. V usage is TRBV27 and J usage is TRBJ2-7; unclear D gene. CDR1 and CDR2 from the germline V gene are MNHEY and SMNVEV (reference sequence). The CDR3 is 13 amino acids. V was pared by 2 bases and J by 2 bases, with 7 bases between. The CDR3 nucleotides are TGTGCCAGCAGTTTAGGCCCCGCCTACGAGCAGTACTTC. Amino acid sequence: CASSLGPAYEQYF.

The chain is built from TRBV29-1 and TRBJ2-7, with D tentatively TRBD1 (5 bases). The V end lost 1 base, the J end lost 4 bases, and 20 bases lay between the germline ends. This CDR3 region has 16 residues. Germline V gene lookup returns CDR1 SQVTM and CDR2 ANQGSEA. The CDR3 loop is CSVEVAGIGFAYEQYF. CDR3 DNA sequence: TGCAGCGTTGAAGTGGCAGGGATAGGGTTCGCATACGAGCAGTACTTC.

The chain employs TRBV7-3 and TRBJ2-1; 13 bases are shared with TRBD2. Germline V gene data show CDR1 as SGHTA and CDR2 as FQGTGA. V was pared by 4 bases and J by 7 bases, with 7 bases of the junction left unmatched. This CDR3 contains 16 residues. The CDR3 region has the DNA TGTGCCAGCAGCTCGAGACTAGCGGGAGGTACGAATGAGCAGTTCTTC. It specifies CASSSRLAGGTNEQFF.

The chain uses TRBV6-4 and TRBJ2-5; 8 nucleotides align to TRBD1. The CDR3 is 13 amino acids. V shed 11 bases and J 6 bases; nucleotides not matched to a gene: 11. The germline V gene has CDR1 MRHNA and CDR2 SNTAGT. The CDR3 DNA is TGTGCCGCGGCGGCAGGGGGCTTCCAGACCCAGTACTTC. Its protein product is CAAAAGGFQTQYF.

The chain uses TRBV15 and TRBJ1-2, with TRBD1 identical over 8 bases. This CDR3 spans 15 amino acids. Germline V CDR1 and CDR2: LNHNV, YYDKDF (reference sequence). The J segment lost 4 bases and the V segment lost 0 bases, leaving 4 bases of the junction unmatched. DNA of the CDR3: TGTGCCACCAGCAGAGAAAGGGGACAGGCCTATGGCTACACCTTC. Translating gives CATSRERGQAYGYTF.

The chain recombines TRBV11-3 with TRBJ1-1; TRBD1 is a possible D gene (6 bases). Trimming stripped 1 base from V and 1 base from J, with 7 bases between. CDR1 is SGHNT, CDR2 YENEEA, per germline. This CDR3 has 14 residues. CDR3 in amino acids: CASSLAQGNTEAFF. The CDR3 DNA reads TGTGCCAGCAGCTTAGCACAGGGGAACACTGAAGCTTTCTTT.

V is TRBV4-1 and J is TRBJ2-7, with a weak D call TRBD1 (6 bases). Germline-derived CDR1 and CDR2 are MGHRA and YSYEKL. This CDR3 region has 16 residues. Trimming left V 0 bases short and J 0 bases short, with 12 bases between. CDR3 region: CASSQDDRTSSYEQYF. Written as DNA, the CDR3 is TGCGCCAGCAGCCAAGATGACAGGACATCCTCCTACGAGCAGTACTTC.

The chain couples TRBV4-1 to TRBJ1-2, with TRBD1 matching 9 bases. Germline V gene data show CDR1 as MGHRA and CDR2 as YSYEKL. V was pared by 1 base and J by 8 bases, with 17 bases of the junction left unmatched. This CDR3 comprises 18 residues. CDR3 DNA sequence: TGCGCCAGCAGCCAAGTCCCGTACGGGACAGGGTTTGACGGGGGCTACACCTTC. It codes for CASSQVPYGTGFDGGYTF.

The chain has TRBV9 and TRBJ1-5; D gene ambiguous. The length of the CDR3 is 15 residues. In germline, CDR1 is SGDLS, CDR2 YYNGEE. V dropped 0 bases and J dropped 6 bases, with 13 bases sitting between them. As DNA, the CDR3 is TGTGCCAGCAGCGTAGTCCCGGTGGAGGGTCAGCCCCAGCATTTT. It is translated as CASSVVPVEGQPQHF. Full variable domain (rest looked up from reference TRBV9 and TRBJ1-5): DSGVTQTPKHLITATGQRVTLRCSPRSGDLSVYWYQQSLDQGLQFLIQYYNGEERAKGNILERFSAQQFPDLHSELNLSSLELGDSALYFCASSVVPVEGQPQHFGDGTRLSIL.